These 5 T cell receptor beta chains originate from one sample sequenced in a study of glioma-infiltrating T cells. TCR alpha and beta CDR3 regions were amplified from RNA using iRepertoire nested multiplex PCR. TCRdb processed the multiplex PCR reads anew with MiXCR; each CDR3 protein has one entry. Of some 100,000 distinct CDR3 sequences listed, 25% to 30% are singletons. The sample taken for sequencing was glioma tissue, nonneoplastic brain tissue, or PBMCs (not recorded which). The receptors were sampled from a human donor with low-grade glioma or glioblastoma, undergoing nonglioma brain surgery, or in good health (not recorded which).

This clonotype was seen at least ten times. Its ends do not fully match the called genes, so a read error is possible. DNA of the CDR3: TGTGCCAGCAAACCCGGGCTCTACACCGGAGAGCTGTTTTTT. Translation: CASKPGLYTGELFF. The chain has TRBV6-2 or TRBV6-3 and TRBJ2-2; no clear D. Germline CDR1 MNHEY, CDR2 SVGEGT. The CDR3 runs to 14 residues.

The chain is built from TRBV11-1 and TRBJ1-1, with D hard to call. This CDR3 region has 13 residues. Per the germline V gene, CDR1 is SGHAT and CDR2 is FQDESV (reference sequence). Trimming stripped 4 bases from V and 6 bases from J, with 12 bases between. The CDR3: CASSSFERPEAFF. The CDR3 nucleotides are TGTGCCAGCAGCTCCTTCGAAAGGCCTGAAGCTTTCTTT.

This clonotype was seen a handful of times. A much bigger clone sits one base away, suggesting this may be a read error. The chain couples TRBV28 to TRBJ2-5, with 7 bases that match TRBD1. The germline V gene has CDR1 MDHEN and CDR2 SYDVKM. J gave up 7 bases and V 5 bases, and 10 bases lay outside the gene matches. The CDR3 has 14 residues. CDR3 sequence (DNA): TGTGCCAGCAGTCTAGGACAGGCCCAGGGGACCCAGTACTTC. Protein: CASSLGQAQGTQYF.

This clonotype was recorded many times. The V gene is TRBV4-3, the J gene TRBJ1-5; D is possibly TRBD1 (5 bases). Germline loops: CDR1 LGHNA, CDR2 YSLEER. The ends were cut back, 0 bases at V and 3 bases at J, with 12 bases in the middle. The CDR3 is made up of 16 amino acids. The CDR3 DNA reads TGCGCCAGCAGCCAAGATCGATACAGGCCCAATCAGCCCCAGCATTTT. Translation: CASSQDRYRPNQPQHF.

In its sample, this clonotype was seen many times. The chain is built from TRBV29-1 and TRBJ2-7, with D unresolved. The germline V gene has CDR1 SQVTM and CDR2 ANQGSEA. Trimming took off 5 bases at V and 0 bases at J, with 11 bases between the two ends. The CDR3 contains 13 residues. The CDR3 region is CSVPSDTSYEQYF. The CDR3, as DNA: TGCAGCGTTCCGTCAGACACCTCCTACGAGCAGTACTTC.